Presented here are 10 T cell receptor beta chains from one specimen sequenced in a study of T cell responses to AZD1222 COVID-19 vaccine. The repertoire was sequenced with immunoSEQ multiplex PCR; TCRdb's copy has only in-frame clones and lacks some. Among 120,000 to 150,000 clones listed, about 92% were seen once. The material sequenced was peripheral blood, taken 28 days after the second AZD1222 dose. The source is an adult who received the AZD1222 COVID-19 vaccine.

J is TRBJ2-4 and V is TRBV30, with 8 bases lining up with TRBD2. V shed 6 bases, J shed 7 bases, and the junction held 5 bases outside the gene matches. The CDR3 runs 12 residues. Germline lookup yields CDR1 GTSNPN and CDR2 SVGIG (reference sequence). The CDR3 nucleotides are TGTGCCTGCGGGACTAGTTCGAACATTCAGTACTTC. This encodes CACGTSSNIQYF.

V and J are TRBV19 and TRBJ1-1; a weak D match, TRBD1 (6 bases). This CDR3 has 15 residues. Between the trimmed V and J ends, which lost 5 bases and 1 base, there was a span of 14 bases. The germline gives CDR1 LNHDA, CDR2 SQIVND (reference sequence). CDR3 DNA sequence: TGTGCCAGTAGTTTAGGGGGGCTGGGGAACACTGAAGCTTTCTTT. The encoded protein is CASSLGGLGNTEAFF. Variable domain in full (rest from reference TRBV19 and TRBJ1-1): DGGITQSPKYLFRKEGQNVTLSCEQNLNHDAMYWYRQDPGQGLRLIYYSQIVNDFQKGDIAEGYSVSREKKESFPLTVTSAQKNPTAFYLCASSLGGLGNTEAFFGQGTRLTVV.

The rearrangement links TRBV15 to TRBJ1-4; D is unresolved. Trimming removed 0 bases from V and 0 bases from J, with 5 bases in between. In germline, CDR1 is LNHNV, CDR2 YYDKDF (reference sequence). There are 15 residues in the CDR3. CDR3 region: CATSREAATNEKLFF. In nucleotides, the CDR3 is TGTGCCACCAGCAGAGAGGCCGCAACTAATGAAAAACTGTTTTTT.

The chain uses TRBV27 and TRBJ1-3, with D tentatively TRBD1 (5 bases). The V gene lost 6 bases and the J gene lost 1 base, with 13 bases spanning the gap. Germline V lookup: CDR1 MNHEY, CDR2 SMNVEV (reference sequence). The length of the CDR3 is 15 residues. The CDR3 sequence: CASSLLSGSGNTIYF. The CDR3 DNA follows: TGTGCCAGCAGCCTTCTCTCAGGGTCTGGAAACACCATATATTTT.

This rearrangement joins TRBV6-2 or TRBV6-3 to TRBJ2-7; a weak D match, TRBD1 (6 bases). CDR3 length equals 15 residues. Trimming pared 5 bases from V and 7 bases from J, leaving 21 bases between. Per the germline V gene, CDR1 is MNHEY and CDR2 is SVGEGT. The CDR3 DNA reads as TGTGCCAGCAGTCAACCGAAGGGGGAAATTGGAGAGCAGTACTTC. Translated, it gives CASSQPKGEIGEQYF.

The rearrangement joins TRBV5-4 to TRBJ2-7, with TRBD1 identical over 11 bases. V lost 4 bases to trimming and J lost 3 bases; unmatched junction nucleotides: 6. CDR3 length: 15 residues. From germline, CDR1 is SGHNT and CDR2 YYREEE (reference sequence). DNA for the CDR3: TGTGCCAGCAGCCCTCAGGGGACAGGGGGCTACGAGCAGTACTTC. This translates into CASSPQGTGGYEQYF.

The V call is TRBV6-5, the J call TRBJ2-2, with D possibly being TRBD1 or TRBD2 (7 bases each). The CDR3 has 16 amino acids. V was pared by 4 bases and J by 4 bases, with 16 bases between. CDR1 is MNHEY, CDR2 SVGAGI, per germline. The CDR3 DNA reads TGTGCCAGCAGTTCGTTCACAGGGGAGGGCACCGGGGAGCTGTTTTTT. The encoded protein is CASSSFTGEGTGELFF.

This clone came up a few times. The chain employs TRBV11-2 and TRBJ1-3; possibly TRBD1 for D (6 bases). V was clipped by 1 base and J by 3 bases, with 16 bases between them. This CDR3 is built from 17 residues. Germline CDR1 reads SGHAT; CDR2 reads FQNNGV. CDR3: CASSLVTGLLGGNTIYF. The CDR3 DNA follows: TGTGCCAGCAGCTTAGTAACAGGGCTACTTGGTGGAAACACCATATATTTT.

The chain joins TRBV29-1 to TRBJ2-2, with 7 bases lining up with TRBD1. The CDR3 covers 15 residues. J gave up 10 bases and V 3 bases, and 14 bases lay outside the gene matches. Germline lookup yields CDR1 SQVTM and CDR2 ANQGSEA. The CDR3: CSVDLGQDKEEELFF. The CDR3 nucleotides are TGCAGCGTTGATCTCGGACAGGATAAAGAGGAGGAGCTGTTTTTT.

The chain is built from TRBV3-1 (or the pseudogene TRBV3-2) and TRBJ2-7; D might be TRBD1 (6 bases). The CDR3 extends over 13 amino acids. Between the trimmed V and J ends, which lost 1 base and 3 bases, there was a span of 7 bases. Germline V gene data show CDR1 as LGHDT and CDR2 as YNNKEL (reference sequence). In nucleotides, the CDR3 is TGTGCCAGCAGCCAAGGACAGGTCTACGAGCAGTACTTC. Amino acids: CASSQGQVYEQYF.